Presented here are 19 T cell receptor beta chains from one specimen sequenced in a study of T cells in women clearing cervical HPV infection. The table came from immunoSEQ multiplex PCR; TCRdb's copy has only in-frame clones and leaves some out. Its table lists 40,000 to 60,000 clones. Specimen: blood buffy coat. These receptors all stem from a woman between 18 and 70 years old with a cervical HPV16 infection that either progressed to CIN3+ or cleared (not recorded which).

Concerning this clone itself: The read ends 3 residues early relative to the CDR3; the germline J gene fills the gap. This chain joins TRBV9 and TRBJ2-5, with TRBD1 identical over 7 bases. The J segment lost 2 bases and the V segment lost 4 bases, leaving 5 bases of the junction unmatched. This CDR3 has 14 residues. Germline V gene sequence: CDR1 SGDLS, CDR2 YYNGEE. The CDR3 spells CASSSRQGQETQYF. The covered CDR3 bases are TGTGCCAGCAGCTCGAGACAGGGTCAAGAGACC.

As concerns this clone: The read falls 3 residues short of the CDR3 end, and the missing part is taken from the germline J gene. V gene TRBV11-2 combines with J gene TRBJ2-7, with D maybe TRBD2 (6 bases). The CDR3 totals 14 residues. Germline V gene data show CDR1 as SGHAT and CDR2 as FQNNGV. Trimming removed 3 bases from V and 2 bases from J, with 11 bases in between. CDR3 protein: CASSFGGGTYEQYF. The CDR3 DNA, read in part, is TGTGCCAGCAGCTTCGGTGGGGGGACCTACGAG.

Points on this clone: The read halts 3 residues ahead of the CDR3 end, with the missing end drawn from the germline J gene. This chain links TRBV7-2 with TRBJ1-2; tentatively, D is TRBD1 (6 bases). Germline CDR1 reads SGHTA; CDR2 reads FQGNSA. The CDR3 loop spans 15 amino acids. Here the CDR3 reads CASSFTSGDIYDYTF. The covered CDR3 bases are TGTGCCAGCAGCTTTACTAGCGGGGACATCTACGAC.

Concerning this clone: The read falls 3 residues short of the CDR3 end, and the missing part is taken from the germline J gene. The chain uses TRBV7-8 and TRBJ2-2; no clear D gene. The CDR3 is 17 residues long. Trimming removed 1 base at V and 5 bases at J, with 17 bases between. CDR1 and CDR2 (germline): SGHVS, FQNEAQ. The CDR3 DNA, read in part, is TGTGCCAGCAGCTTAGGTGGCCATAATCAAATAACCGGGGAG. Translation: CASSLGGHNQITGE. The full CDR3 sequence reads CASSLGGHNQITGELFF.

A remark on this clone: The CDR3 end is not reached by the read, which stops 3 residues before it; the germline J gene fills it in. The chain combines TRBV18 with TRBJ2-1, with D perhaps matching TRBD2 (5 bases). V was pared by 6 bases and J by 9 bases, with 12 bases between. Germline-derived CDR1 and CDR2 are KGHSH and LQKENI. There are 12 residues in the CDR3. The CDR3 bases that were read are TGTGCCAGCTCTATCACTAGATCTGAG. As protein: CASSITRSE. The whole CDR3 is CASSITRSEQFF.

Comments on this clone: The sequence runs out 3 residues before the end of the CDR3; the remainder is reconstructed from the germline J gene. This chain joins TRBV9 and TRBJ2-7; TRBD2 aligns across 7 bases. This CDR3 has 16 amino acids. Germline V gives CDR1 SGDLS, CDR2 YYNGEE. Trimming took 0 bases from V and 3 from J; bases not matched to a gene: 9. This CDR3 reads CASSVGLSGADYEQYF. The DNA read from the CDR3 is TGTGCCAGCAGCGTAGGGCTGAGCGGGGCTGACTACGAG.

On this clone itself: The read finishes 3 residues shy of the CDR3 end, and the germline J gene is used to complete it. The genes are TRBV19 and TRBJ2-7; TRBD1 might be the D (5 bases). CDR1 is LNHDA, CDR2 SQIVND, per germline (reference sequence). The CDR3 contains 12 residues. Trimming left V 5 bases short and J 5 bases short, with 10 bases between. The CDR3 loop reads CASSLPDNEQYF. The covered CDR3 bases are TGTGCCAGTAGTTTACCGGACAACGAG. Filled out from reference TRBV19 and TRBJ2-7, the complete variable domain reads DGGITQSPKYLFRKEGQNVTLSCEQNLNHDAMYWYRQDPGQGLRLIYYSQIVNDFQKGDIAEGYSVSREKKESFPLTVTSAQKNPTAFYLCASSLPDNEQYFGPGTRLTVT.

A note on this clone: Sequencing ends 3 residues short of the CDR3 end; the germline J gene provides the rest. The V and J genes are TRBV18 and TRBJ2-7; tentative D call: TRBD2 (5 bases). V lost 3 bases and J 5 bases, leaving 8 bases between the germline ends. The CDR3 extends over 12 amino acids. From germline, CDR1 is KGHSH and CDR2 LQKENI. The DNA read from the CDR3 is TGTGCCAGCTCACCCTCCGGGGACGAG. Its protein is CASSPSGDE. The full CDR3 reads CASSPSGDEQYF.

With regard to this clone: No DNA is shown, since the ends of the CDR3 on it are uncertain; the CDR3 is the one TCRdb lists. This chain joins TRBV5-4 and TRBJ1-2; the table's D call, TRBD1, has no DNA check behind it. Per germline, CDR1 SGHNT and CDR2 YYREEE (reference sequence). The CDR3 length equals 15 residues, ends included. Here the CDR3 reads CASSFRARVDYGYTF.

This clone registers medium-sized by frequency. The covered CDR3 bases are TGTGCCAGTAGTATAGATCTACAGACC. Protein: CASSIDLQT. The full-length CDR3 reads as CASSIDLQTQYF. The rearrangement links TRBV19 to TRBJ2-5; no clear D gene. The sequenced fragment ends 3 residues before the CDR3 boundary, so the rest is inferred from the germline J gene. CDR3 size: 12 residues. Looked up from germline, CDR1 is LNHDA and CDR2 is SQIVND (reference sequence). With 0 bases removed from V and 6 bases from J, the gap between germline ends came to 5 bases.

CDR3 sequence reads: CASSTDRGGRETQYF. Partial CDR3 DNA: TGTGCCAGCTCAACGGACAGGGGAGGACGAGAGACC. V is TRBV18 and J is TRBJ2-5, with TRBD1 identical over 9 bases. The read finishes 3 residues shy of the CDR3 end, and the germline J gene is used to complete it. Germline V gives CDR1 KGHSH, CDR2 LQKENI. The CDR3 covers 15 residues. Unmatched junction bases numbered 8, after V lost 5 bases and J lost 4 bases.

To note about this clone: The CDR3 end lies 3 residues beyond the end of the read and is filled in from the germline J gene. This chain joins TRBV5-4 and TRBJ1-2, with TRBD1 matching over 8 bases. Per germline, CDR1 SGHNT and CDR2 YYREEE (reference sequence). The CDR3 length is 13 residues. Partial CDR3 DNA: TGTGCCAGCAGCCTTCAGGGGGCGGGAGGC. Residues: CASSLQGAGG. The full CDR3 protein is CASSLQGAGGYTF.

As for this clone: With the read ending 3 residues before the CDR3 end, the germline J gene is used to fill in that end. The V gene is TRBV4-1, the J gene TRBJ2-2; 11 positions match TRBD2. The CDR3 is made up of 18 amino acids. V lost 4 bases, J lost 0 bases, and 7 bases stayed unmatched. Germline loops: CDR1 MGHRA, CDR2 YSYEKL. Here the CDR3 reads CASSRITSGGANTGELFF. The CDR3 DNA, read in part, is TGCGCCAGCAGCCGGATCACTAGCGGGGGAGCGAACACCGGGGAG.

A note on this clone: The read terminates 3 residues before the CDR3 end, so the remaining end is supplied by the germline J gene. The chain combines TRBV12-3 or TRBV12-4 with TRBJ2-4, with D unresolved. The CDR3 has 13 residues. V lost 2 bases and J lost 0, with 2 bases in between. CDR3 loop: CASSLLAKNIQYF. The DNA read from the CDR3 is TGTGCCAGCAGTTTACTAGCCAAAAACATT.

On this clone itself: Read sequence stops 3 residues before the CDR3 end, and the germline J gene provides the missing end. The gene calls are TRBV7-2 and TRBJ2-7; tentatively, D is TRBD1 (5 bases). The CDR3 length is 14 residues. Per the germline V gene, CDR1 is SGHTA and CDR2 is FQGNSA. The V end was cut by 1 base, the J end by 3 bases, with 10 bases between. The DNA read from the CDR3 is TGTGCCAGCAGCTTAGGCAGGGCACTCTACGAG. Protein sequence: CASSLGRALYE. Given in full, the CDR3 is CASSLGRALYEQYF. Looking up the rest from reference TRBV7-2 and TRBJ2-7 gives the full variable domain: GAGVSQSPSNKVTEKGKDVELRCDPISGHTALYWYRQSLGQGLEFLIYFQGNSAPDKSGLPSDRFSAERTGGSVSTLTIQRTQQEDSAVYLCASSLGRALYEQYFGPGTRLTVT.

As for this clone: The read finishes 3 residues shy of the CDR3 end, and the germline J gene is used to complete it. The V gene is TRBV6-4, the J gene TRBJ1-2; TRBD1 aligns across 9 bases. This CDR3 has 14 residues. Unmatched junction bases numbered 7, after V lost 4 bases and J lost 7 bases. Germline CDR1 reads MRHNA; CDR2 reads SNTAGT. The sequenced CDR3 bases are TGTGCCAGCAGTGCCAGAACAGGGGGCTCTGGC. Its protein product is CASSARTGGSG. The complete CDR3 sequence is CASSARTGGSGYTF.

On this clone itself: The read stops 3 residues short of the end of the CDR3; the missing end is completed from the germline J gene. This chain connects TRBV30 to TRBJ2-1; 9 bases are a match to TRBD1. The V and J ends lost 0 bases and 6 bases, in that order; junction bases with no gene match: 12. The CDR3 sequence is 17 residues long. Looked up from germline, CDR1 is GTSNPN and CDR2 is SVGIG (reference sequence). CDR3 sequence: CAWSVWSSGTGFNEQFF. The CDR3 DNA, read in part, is TGTGCCTGGAGTGTTTGGTCGTCGGGGACAGGGTTCAATGAG.

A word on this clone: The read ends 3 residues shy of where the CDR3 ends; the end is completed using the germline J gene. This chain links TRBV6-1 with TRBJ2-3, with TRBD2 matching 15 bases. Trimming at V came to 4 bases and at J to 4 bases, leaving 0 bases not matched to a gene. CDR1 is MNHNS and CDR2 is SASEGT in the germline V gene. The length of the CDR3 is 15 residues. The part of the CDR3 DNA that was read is TGTGCCAGCAGTGGGACTAGCGGGGGGGCAGATACG. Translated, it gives CASSGTSGGADT. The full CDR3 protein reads CASSGTSGGADTQYF.

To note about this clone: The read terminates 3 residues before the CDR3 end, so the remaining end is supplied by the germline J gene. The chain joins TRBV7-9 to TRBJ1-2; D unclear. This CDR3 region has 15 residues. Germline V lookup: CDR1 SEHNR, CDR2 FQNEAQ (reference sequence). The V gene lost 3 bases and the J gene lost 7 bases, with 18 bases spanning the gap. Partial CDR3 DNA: TGTGCCAGCAGCTTGACCTTTCGGGTAATGACTGGC. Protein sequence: CASSLTFRVMTG. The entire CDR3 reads CASSLTFRVMTGYTF.